This passage covers 10 T cell receptor beta chains from one sample sequenced in a study of blood T cell repertoires in COVID-19. Repertoires were generated with immunoSEQ multiplex PCR, while TCRdb's copy carries only in-frame clones and drops some. The sample holds fewer than 85,000 clones; roughly 85% are singletons and the top ten take 26%. The sample comprised peripheral blood. These receptors were collected from a man in his fifties or sixties with active or convalescent COVID-19.

The V call is TRBV7-8, the J call TRBJ1-5; D is unclear. V dropped 4 bases and J dropped 1 base, with 17 bases sitting between them. CDR3 length: 17 amino acids. The germline CDR1 and CDR2 sequences are SGHVS and FQNEAQ. The CDR3 region has the DNA TGTGCCAGCAGCTCCCACCCTATCACGGGGAGCAATCAGCCCCAGCATTTT. It yields the protein CASSSHPITGSNQPQHF.

The V and J genes are TRBV5-6 and TRBJ1-1, with 8 bases that match TRBD1. CDR3 size: 15 residues. CDR1 and CDR2 (germline): SGHDT, YYEEEE. With V trimmed by 4 bases and J by 1 base, 6 bases remained unmatched. The CDR3 DNA reads TGTGCCAGCAGCCCCGTGGGACAGGCGAACACTGAAGCTTTCTTT. Amino acid sequence: CASSPVGQANTEAFF.

V and J are TRBV7-8 and TRBJ1-3; 10 bases agree with TRBD1. The CDR3 sequence is 17 residues long. V dropped 3 bases and J dropped 0; count of bases not matched to a gene: 5. CDR1 and CDR2 (germline): SGHVS, FQNEAQ. The CDR3 protein is CASSLGQGPSSGNTIYF. CDR3 sequence (DNA): TGTGCCAGCAGCTTGGGACAGGGGCCTTCCTCTGGAAACACCATATATTTT.

The chain couples TRBV18 to TRBJ1-2; tentatively, D is TRBD1 (6 bases). The V gene's germline CDR1 is KGHSH and CDR2 LQKENI. This CDR3 has 14 residues. Trimming left V 3 bases short and J 4 bases short, with 12 bases between. The DNA for the CDR3 is TGTGCCAGCTCACCCAGTACAGGGATCTATGGCTACACCTTC. Translation gives CASSPSTGIYGYTF.

The chain combines TRBV9 with TRBJ1-1; 7 nucleotides align to TRBD1. The CDR3 length is 15 residues. V lost 0 bases to trimming and J lost 1 base; unmatched junction nucleotides: 3. CDR1 and CDR2 (germline): SGDLS, YYNGEE. The CDR3 loop reads CASSVVDRENTEAFF. The CDR3 DNA reads as TGTGCCAGCAGCGTAGTCGACAGGGAGAACACTGAAGCTTTCTTT.

The V and J genes are TRBV5-4 and TRBJ1-4; the D gene is possibly TRBD1 (5 bases). Trimming pared 3 bases from V and 6 bases from J, leaving 12 bases between. The CDR3 length is 14 residues. Germline CDR1 is SGHNT and CDR2 is YYREEE (reference sequence). The CDR3 spells CASSSGGKDEKLFF. CDR3 nucleotides: TGTGCCAGCAGCTCCGGGGGTAAGGATGAAAAACTGTTTTTT. The full variable domain, with the rest looked up from reference TRBV5-4 and TRBJ1-4, is ETGVTQSPTHLIKTRGQQVTLRCSSQSGHNTVSWYQQALGQGPQFIFQYYREEENGRGNFPPRFSGLQFPNYSSELNVNALELDDSALYLCASSSGGKDEKLFFGSGTQLSVL.

CDR3 loop: CASSPLVNSPLHF. Written as DNA, the CDR3 is TGTGCCAGCAGTCCCCTAGTTAATTCACCCCTCCACTTT. The chain joins TRBV11-2 to TRBJ1-6; no reliable D call. Trimming stripped 6 bases from V and 6 bases from J, with 9 bases between. Germline V gives CDR1 SGHAT, CDR2 FQNNGV. The CDR3 has 13 amino acids.

This chain links TRBV7-3 with TRBJ1-2; 7 positions match TRBD1. The CDR3 runs to 14 residues. The V and J ends lost 3 bases and 8 bases, in that order; junction bases with no gene match: 9. Per germline, CDR1 SGHTA and CDR2 FQGTGA. In DNA form, the CDR3 reads TGTGCCAGCAGCTTGGGAAGGGGGCTACAAGGCTACACCTTC. It codes for CASSLGRGLQGYTF.

CDR3 nucleotides: TGTGCCAGCAGCCGGGACAGCCGGACTGAAGCTTTCTTT. The encoded protein is CASSRDSRTEAFF. The V gene is TRBV5-5, the J gene TRBJ1-1; the match to TRBD1 covers 7 bases. The CDR3 covers 13 residues. The J segment lost 5 bases and the V segment lost 4 bases, leaving 5 bases of the junction unmatched. Germline assignment: CDR1 SGHKS and CDR2 YYEKEE (reference sequence).

The genes are TRBV3-1 (or the pseudogene TRBV3-2) and TRBJ1-1, with D perhaps TRBD1 (6 bases). The CDR3 is 18 amino acids. Trimming took off 0 bases at V and 7 bases at J, with 24 bases between the two ends. Per germline, CDR1 LGHDT and CDR2 YNNKEL (reference sequence). The CDR3 protein is CASSQDIGRGFGGGEAFF. DNA for the CDR3: TGTGCCAGCAGCCAAGACATCGGCAGGGGCTTTGGAGGAGGTGAAGCTTTCTTT.